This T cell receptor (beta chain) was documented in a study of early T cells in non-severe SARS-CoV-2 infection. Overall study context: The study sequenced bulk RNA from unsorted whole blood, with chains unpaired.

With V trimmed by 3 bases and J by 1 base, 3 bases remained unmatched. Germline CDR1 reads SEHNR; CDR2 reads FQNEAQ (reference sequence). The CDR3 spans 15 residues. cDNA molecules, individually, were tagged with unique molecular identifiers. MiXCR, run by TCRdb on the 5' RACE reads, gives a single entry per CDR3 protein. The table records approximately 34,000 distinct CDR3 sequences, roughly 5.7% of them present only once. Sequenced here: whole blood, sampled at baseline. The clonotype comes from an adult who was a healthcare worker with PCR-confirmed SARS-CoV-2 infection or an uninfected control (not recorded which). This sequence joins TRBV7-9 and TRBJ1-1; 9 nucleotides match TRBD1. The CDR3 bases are TGTGCCAGCAGCTTCCGGACAGGGGAGAACACTGAAGCTTTCTTT. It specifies CASSFRTGENTEAFF.